Listed here are 25 T cell receptor beta chains from one sample, sequenced in a study of cytomegalovirus exposure and HLA in healthy donors. The primer mix had 60 Vbeta and 13 Jbeta primers. TCRdb keeps only in-frame clones here, not all; method: immunoSEQ multiplex PCR. The sample yields 140,000 to 150,000 clones, 75% seen once. Sequencing was carried out using PBMCs. The source is a man aged 30 to 39 in good health and CMV-seronegative.

This chain links TRBV29-1 with TRBJ1-2, with D unclear. The CDR3 totals 12 residues. Germline CDR1 reads SQVTM; CDR2 reads ANQGSEA. Trimming removed 4 bases at V and 6 bases at J, with 12 bases between. DNA of the CDR3: TGCAGCGTTGTGGGTCGAGGTAATGGCTACACCTTC. Residues: CSVVGRGNGYTF.

J is TRBJ2-7 and V is TRBV5-8; perhaps TRBD1 as D (6 bases). CDR3 size: 14 residues. CDR1 is SGHTS and CDR2 is YDEGEE in the germline V gene. The germline V and J ends were trimmed by 4 bases and 0 bases, with 11 bases remaining between them. The CDR3 DNA sequence: TGTGCCAGCAGCGTAGGACAGAGCTCCTACGAGCAGTACTTC. Translated, it gives CASSVGQSSYEQYF.

This clone appeared a single time. CDR3 sequence reads: CAISDGGEQFF. Written as DNA, the CDR3 is TGTGCCATCAGTGACGGAGGTGAGCAGTTCTTC. The rearrangement links TRBV10-3 to TRBJ2-1, with a weak D call TRBD2 (5 bases). Germline V gene lookup returns CDR1 ENHRY and CDR2 SYGVKD. This CDR3 region has 11 residues. V was clipped by 3 bases and J by 9 bases, with 6 bases between them.

The rearrangement links TRBV27 to TRBJ2-6, with 8 bases aligning to TRBD1. Trimming cost V 3 bases and J 4 bases; bases outside gene matches: 5. Germline V gives CDR1 MNHEY, CDR2 SMNVEV (reference sequence). CDR3 size: 16 residues. The CDR3 here is CASSFRDRMGANVLTF. The CDR3 DNA reads as TGTGCCAGCAGTTTTCGGGACAGGATGGGGGCCAACGTCCTGACTTTC.

The chain couples TRBV5-1 to TRBJ2-3; 12 bases agree with TRBD2. Trimming at V came to 6 bases and at J to 0 bases, leaving 2 bases not matched to a gene. Germline V gene sequence: CDR1 SGHRS, CDR2 YFSETQ. This CDR3 spans 15 amino acids. The CDR3 spells CASKTSGGSTDTQYF. CDR3 sequence (DNA): TGCGCCAGCAAAACTAGCGGGGGGAGCACAGATACGCAGTATTTT.

CDR3 nucleotides: TGTGCCAGCAGCTTGGATGGGACCAGGGGTAACGAGCAGTACTTC. Translating gives CASSLDGTRGNEQYF. J is TRBJ2-7 and V is TRBV5-4; D may be TRBD1 (6 bases). The CDR3 has 15 amino acids. V dropped 0 bases and J dropped 5 bases, with 15 bases sitting between them. The germline gives CDR1 SGHNT, CDR2 YYREEE (reference sequence).

The rearrangement joins TRBV19 to TRBJ2-3, with TRBD2 identical over 13 bases. The CDR3 is made up of 17 amino acids. In germline, CDR1 is LNHDA, CDR2 SQIVND (reference sequence). Losses at the gene ends were 7 bases for V and 6 bases for J; bases not matched to a gene: 13. The CDR3 sequence: CASNPSRLAGGYDTQYF. As DNA, the CDR3 is TGTGCCAGTAATCCCAGTCGACTAGCGGGAGGCTATGATACGCAGTATTTT.

The CDR3 loop is CSVLSDTQYF. The CDR3 DNA reads TGCAGCGTCCTCTCAGATACGCAGTATTTT. The chain is built from TRBV29-1 and TRBJ2-3; D uncertain. The CDR3 extends over 10 amino acids. The germline V gene encodes CDR1 SQVTM and CDR2 ANQGSEA. The V and J ends lost 6 bases and 4 bases respectively, with 5 bases between them.

The rearrangement uses TRBV5-5 and TRBJ2-1, with TRBD2 identical over 8 bases. The CDR3 is made up of 15 amino acids. The trim removed 4 bases at V and 8 bases at J, leaving 11 bases unmatched. In germline, CDR1 is SGHKS, CDR2 YYEKEE (reference sequence). CDR3 bases: TGTGCCAGCAGCGGCGGGACTAGTGGGGCGGATGAGCAGTTCTTC. Residues: CASSGGTSGADEQFF.

There are a few counts of this clone. The DNA of the CDR3 is TGTGCCAGCAGCTTGGGTGGGCGTATGATAACCCTCCACTTT. As protein: CASSLGGRMITLHF. The V gene is TRBV28, the J gene TRBJ1-6, with unresolved D. V was trimmed by 6 bases and J by 14 bases, leaving 20 bases between them. The germline CDR1 and CDR2 sequences are MDHEN and SYDVKM. The CDR3 loop spans 14 amino acids. The full variable domain, its missing parts supplied by reference TRBV28 and TRBJ1-6, is DVKVTQSSRYLVKRTGEKVFLECVQDMDHENMFWYRQDPGLGLRLIYFSYDVKMKEKGDIPEGYSVSREKKERFSLILESASTNQTSMYLCASSLGGRMITLHFGNGTRLTVT.

V gene TRBV27 combines with J gene TRBJ2-1; TRBD2 matches 9 bases. Germline V gives CDR1 MNHEY, CDR2 SMNVEV (reference sequence). This CDR3 contains 20 residues. Trimming cost V 2 bases and J 1 base; bases outside gene matches: 15. The CDR3 spells CASSLGRRREGLRSYNEQFF. Here the CDR3 DNA reads TGTGCCAGCAGTTTAGGGAGACGGCGGGAGGGCCTTCGGTCCTACAATGAGCAGTTCTTC.

This chain connects TRBV6-1 to TRBJ1-3, with 9 bases that match TRBD1. In germline, CDR1 is MNHNS, CDR2 SASEGT. This CDR3 has 16 residues. After removal of 1 base from V and 4 bases from J, the junction contained 5 bases not matched to a gene. The CDR3 DNA is TGTGCCAGCAGTGAAGGGAACAGGGGGCACGGAAACACCATATATTTT. This sequence encodes CASSEGNRGHGNTIYF.

The rearrangement uses TRBV5-1 and TRBJ1-5; D unresolved. The CDR3 length is 17 residues. Trimming stripped 4 bases from V and 0 bases from J, with 17 bases between. Germline V CDR1 and CDR2: SGHRS, YFSETQ. The CDR3 sequence: CASSPLASTHSNQPQHF. DNA for the CDR3: TGCGCCAGCAGCCCCTTGGCCAGTACCCATAGCAATCAGCCCCAGCATTTT.

The chain couples TRBV5-1 to TRBJ1-2; a possible D gene is TRBD1 (5 bases). CDR3 size: 15 residues. Germline-derived CDR1 and CDR2 are SGHRS and YFSETQ. V was clipped by 5 bases and J by 8 bases, with 22 bases between them. This CDR3 is CASRGEDDAVGGYTF. The CDR3 DNA is TGCGCCAGCAGAGGGGAAGATGACGCGGTTGGAGGCTACACCTTC.

This clone occurred a few times. The chain links TRBV23-1 to TRBJ2-5; D is unresolved. TRBV23-1 is placed among ORFs of uncertain function. Trimming pared 4 bases from V and 2 bases from J, leaving 14 bases between. The CDR3 spans 15 residues. CDR3 sequence: CASSPPPWRQETQYF. The DNA for the CDR3 is TGCGCCAGCAGTCCACCCCCCTGGCGGCAAGAGACCCAGTACTTC.

The V and J genes are TRBV7-2 and TRBJ2-5; the match to TRBD2 covers 8 bases. Trimming removed 5 bases from V and 5 bases from J; junction bases left unmatched: 4. This CDR3 region has 13 residues. CDR1 and CDR2 (germline): SGHTA, FQGNSA. CDR3 region: CASSPRGGETQYF. The CDR3 DNA follows: TGTGCCAGCAGCCCACGGGGGGGGGAGACCCAGTACTTC.

The table lists this clone with a few counts. The chain recombines TRBV9 with TRBJ2-1; no clear D. CDR3 length equals 16 residues. Trimming removed 0 bases from V and 0 bases from J, with 10 bases in between. Per the germline V gene, CDR1 is SGDLS and CDR2 is YYNGEE. The CDR3 coding sequence is TGTGCCAGCAGCGTAGGTGGGTGGAGCTCCTACAATGAGCAGTTCTTC. The encoded protein is CASSVGGWSSYNEQFF.

The chain recombines TRBV27 with TRBJ1-2; 11 nucleotides line up with TRBD1. CDR1 is MNHEY, CDR2 SMNVEV, per germline (reference sequence). With V trimmed by 5 bases and J by 8 bases, 4 bases remained unmatched. This CDR3 region has 13 residues. The CDR3 sequence: CASSGQGAEGYTF. CDR3 DNA: TGTGCCAGCAGTGGACAGGGGGCAGAAGGCTACACCTTC.

The CDR3 spells CATHRQGAPSGANVLTF. In DNA, the CDR3 is TGTGCCACCCATCGCCAGGGGGCCCCCTCTGGGGCCAACGTCCTGACTTTC. The genes are TRBV28 and TRBJ2-6, with 8 bases identical to TRBD1. Per germline, CDR1 MDHEN and CDR2 SYDVKM. Unmatched junction bases numbered 11, after V lost 10 bases and J lost 0 bases. CDR3 length: 17 residues.

The rearrangement links TRBV5-4 to TRBJ2-5; the D gene is possibly TRBD2 (5 bases). V lost 1 base and J 11 bases, leaving 12 bases between the germline ends. The CDR3 spans 12 residues. Germline V lookup: CDR1 SGHNT, CDR2 YYREEE (reference sequence). The CDR3 spells CASSLPGWEQYF. In DNA form, the CDR3 reads TGTGCCAGCAGCTTGCCGGGATGGGAGCAGTACTTC.

The chain couples TRBV2 to TRBJ2-7; TRBD2 matches at 16 bases. The CDR3 is 15 residues long. Per germline, CDR1 SNHLY and CDR2 FYNNEI. V trimming: 6 bases; J trimming: 6 bases; junction bases outside the gene matches: 5. CDR3 nucleotide sequence: TGTGCCAGCAGCGGGACTAGCGGGAGGGCCGTCGAGCAGTACTTC. Translated: CASSGTSGRAVEQYF. Full variable domain (outside the CDR3, taken from reference TRBV2 and TRBJ2-7): EPEVTQTPSHQVTQMGQEVILRCVPISNHLYFYWYRQILGQKVEFLVSFYNNEISEKSEIFDDQFSVERPDGSNFTLKIRSTKLEDSAMYFCASSGTSGRAVEQYFGPGTRLTVT.

A single count supports this clone. A read error may account for a junction end that differs from germline. This chain uses TRBV19 with TRBJ1-2; a weak D match, TRBD1 (6 bases). The CDR3 totals 13 residues. The germline V gene encodes CDR1 LNHDA and CDR2 SQIVND (reference sequence). The CDR3 loop is CASSARTEYGYTF. The DNA of the CDR3 is TGTGCCAGTAGTGCACGGACAGAGTATGGCTACACTTTC. The entire variable domain, with the rest obtained from reference TRBV19 and TRBJ1-2, is as follows: DGGITQSPKYLFRKEGQNVTLSCEQNLNHDAMYWYRQDPGQGLRLIYYSQIVNDFQKGDIAEGYSVSREKKESFPLTVTSAQKNPTAFYLCASSARTEYGYTFGSGTRLTVV.

The chain combines TRBV6-1 with TRBJ1-1, with D possibly TRBD1 on 6 matching bases. The V end lost 4 bases, the J end lost 3 bases, and 12 bases lay between the germline ends. The CDR3 extends over 14 amino acids. Germline values: CDR1 MNHNS, CDR2 SASEGT. CDR3 region: CASSARDTDTEAFF. The CDR3, as DNA: TGTGCCAGCAGTGCCAGGGACACCGACACTGAAGCTTTCTTT.

This rearrangement joins TRBV5-1 to TRBJ1-2; the D is unclear. CDR1 and CDR2 from the germline V gene are SGHRS and YFSETQ. The V end was cut by 2 bases, the J end by 10 bases, with 18 bases between. This CDR3 region has 14 residues. The CDR3 sequence is CASSLLPTAADYTF. CDR3 coding DNA: TGCGCCAGCAGCTTACTACCCACCGCGGCTGACTACACCTTC.

The chain couples TRBV7-8 to TRBJ1-5, with 7 bases that match TRBD1. V lost 2 bases, J lost 4 bases, and 11 bases stayed unmatched. CDR3 size: 17 residues. Germline V gene lookup returns CDR1 SGHVS and CDR2 FQNEAQ. CDR3 residues: CASSLIARTTGNQPQHF. In nucleotides, the CDR3 is TGTGCCAGCAGCTTAATCGCTCGGACGACAGGGAATCAGCCCCAGCATTTT.